This TCR beta chain appears in the sequencing data of a study of T cell changes during pregnancy in multiple sclerosis. This CDR3 contains 15 residues. CDR1 is SNHLY, CDR2 FYNNEI, per germline. Trimming cost V 5 bases and J 6 bases; bases outside gene matches: 10. TCRdb's table, derived via immunoSEQ multiplex PCR, lists solely in-frame clones and lacks some. Counted here are 48,000 or so clones, 94% occurring once; the ten biggest clones make up around 0.47%. The chain has TRBV2 and TRBJ1-5; 7 positions match TRBD1. This sequence originates from a female donor with multiple sclerosis, enrolled in a pregnancy study. The specimen was CD4+ T cells from peripheral blood mononuclear cells, collected in the first trimester of pregnancy. CDR3 sequence: CASSRDSATGQPQHF. The CDR3 coding sequence is TGTGCCAGCAGTAGGGACAGCGCCACCGGTCAGCCCCAGCATTTT. Drawing the rest from reference TRBV2 and TRBJ1-5, the complete variable domain is EPEVTQTPSHQVTQMGQEVILRCVPISNHLYFYWYRQILGQKVEFLVSFYNNEISEKSEIFDDQFSVERPDGSNFTLKIRSTKLEDSAMYFCASSRDSATGQPQHFGDGTRLSIL.